One sample yielded the 19 T cell receptor beta chains listed below, sequenced in a study of human T cells and chemical hapten exposure. Time point of the sample: patch test 2, 6 weeks after DPC sensitization. Treatment: therapeutic diphenylcyclopropenone sensitization with weekly scalp DPC. TCRdb re-analysed the RACE reads in MiXCR, keeping a single row per CDR3 protein. The sample contains approximately 120,000 distinct CDR3 sequences, approximately 8.8% of which appear only once. This material consisted of whole blood, taken in connection with sensitization to the hapten diphenylcyclopropenone (DPC). All receptors derive from a woman in her thirties or forties with alopecia areata. Some clones in this sample may be carry-over from other donors' samples.

This clonotype was recorded many times. This chain uses TRBV9 with TRBJ2-2; D gene ambiguous. The CDR3 is 16 amino acids. Per the germline V gene, CDR1 is SGDLS and CDR2 is YYNGEE. V was trimmed by 4 bases and J by 1 base, leaving 14 bases between them. CDR3 sequence (DNA): TGTGCCAGCAGCCCGCACGCGGCAGGGAACACCGGGGAGCTGTTTTTT. It yields the protein CASSPHAAGNTGELFF.

The sample holds many counts of this clonotype. The chain couples TRBV7-9 to TRBJ2-3, with TRBD2 matching 8 bases. The germline CDR1 and CDR2 sequences are SEHNR and FQNEAQ (reference sequence). V shed 0 bases and J 1 base; nucleotides not matched to a gene: 6. The length of the CDR3 is 17 residues. CDR3 loop: CASSLALRRGGTDTQYF. The CDR3 DNA follows: TGTGCCAGCAGCTTAGCGCTGCGGCGGGGGGGCACAGATACGCAGTATTTT.

This clonotype was observed a few times. This chain uses TRBV12-3 or TRBV12-4 with TRBJ1-2; D is undetermined. The CDR3 totals 11 residues. With 8 bases removed from V and 3 bases from J, the gap between germline ends came to 7 bases. In nucleotides, the CDR3 is TGTGCCAGCGCCCCGGACTATGGCTACACCTTC. Protein: CASAPDYGYTF.

This clonotype was found many times. V and J are TRBV5-4 and TRBJ2-6; TRBD1 or TRBD2 may be the D gene (5 bases each). Deletions cut 4 bases from V and 10 bases from J, with 18 bases between. The CDR3 is 15 amino acids. In germline, CDR1 is SGHNT, CDR2 YYREEE (reference sequence). Written as DNA, the CDR3 is TGTGCCAGCAGCCCCCATACCGGGACCCAGAACGTCCTGACTTTC. Its protein is CASSPHTGTQNVLTF.

The chain couples TRBV18 to TRBJ2-7; D assignment may be TRBD1 or TRBD2 (5 bases each). Trimming stripped 0 bases from V and 4 bases from J, with 10 bases between. Looked up from germline, CDR1 is KGHSH and CDR2 is LQKENI. The CDR3 length is 14 residues. DNA for the CDR3: TGTGCCAGCTCACCACCGGGGGTTCGTTACGAGCAGTACTTC. The encoded protein is CASSPPGVRYEQYF.

The J gene is TRBJ2-5, the V gene TRBV5-1; a weak D match, TRBD1 (5 bases). This CDR3 has 14 residues. Per germline, CDR1 SGHRS and CDR2 YFSETQ. The V end was cut by 3 bases, the J end by 1 base, with 10 bases between. As DNA, the CDR3 is TGCGCCAGCAGCTCTACGACAGCCCAAGAGACCCAGTACTTC. The encoded protein is CASSSTTAQETQYF.

The chain joins TRBV10-3 to TRBJ2-2; possibly TRBD1 or TRBD2 for D (5 bases each). The CDR3 consists of 15 residues. The germline CDR1 and CDR2 sequences are ENHRY and SYGVKD. V lost 5 bases, J lost 0 bases, and 10 bases lay in between. CDR3 amino acids: CAISIGTPNTGELFF. The CDR3 nucleotides are TGTGCCATCAGTATCGGGACCCCGAACACCGGGGAGCTGTTTTTT.

The V gene is TRBV19, the J gene TRBJ2-3; D ambiguous. The CDR3 is made up of 15 amino acids. The germline V and J ends were trimmed by 5 bases and 2 bases, with 14 bases remaining between them. The germline CDR1 and CDR2 sequences are LNHDA and SQIVND (reference sequence). CDR3 in amino acids: CASSDRPAPTDTQYF. CDR3 in DNA: TGTGCCAGTAGTGACCGACCAGCCCCCACAGATACGCAGTATTTT. Full variable domain (outside the CDR3, taken from reference TRBV19 and TRBJ2-3): DGGITQSPKYLFRKEGQNVTLSCEQNLNHDAMYWYRQDPGQGLRLIYYSQIVNDFQKGDIAEGYSVSREKKESFPLTVTSAQKNPTAFYLCASSDRPAPTDTQYFGPGTRLTVL.

This clonotype was picked up many times. J is TRBJ2-2 and V is TRBV5-1; D remains unclear. The V and J ends lost 1 base and 1 base respectively, with 8 bases between them. This CDR3 contains 15 residues. Germline CDR1 SGHRS, CDR2 YFSETQ. The CDR3, as DNA: TGCGCCAGCAGCTTGATCGAAGGGAACACCGGGGAGCTGTTTTTT. It encodes CASSLIEGNTGELFF. The variable domain in full, completed from reference TRBV5-1 and TRBJ2-2, reads KAGVTQTPRYLIKTRGQQVTLSCSPISGHRSVSWYQQTPGQGLQFLFEYFSETQRNKGNFPGRFSGRQFSNSRSEMNVSTLELGDSALYLCASSLIEGNTGELFFGEGSRLTVL.

With regard to this clonotype: One end of the junction varies from germline; a read error may be responsible. This rearrangement joins TRBV20-1 to TRBJ1-2, with D possibly being TRBD1 (6 bases). CDR3 length: 13 amino acids. Germline V gene sequence: CDR1 DFQATT, CDR2 SNEGSKA (reference sequence). CDR3 protein: CSARGAGEHGYTF. CDR3 sequence (DNA): TGCAGTGCCAGAGGGGCAGGGGAGCATGGCTACACCTTC.

This clonotype was detected ten times or more. The chain combines TRBV6-2 or TRBV6-3 with TRBJ1-1; the D is unclear. In germline, CDR1 is MNHEY, CDR2 SVGEGT. The CDR3 spans 13 residues. V lost 2 bases and J lost 0, with 4 bases in between. For the CDR3, the DNA is TGTGCCAGCAGTTACAGGGTGAACACTGAAGCTTTCTTT. This codes for CASSYRVNTEAFF.

This clonotype came up a few times. The rearrangement links TRBV10-3 to TRBJ1-2, with unresolved D. The germline CDR1 and CDR2 sequences are ENHRY and SYGVKD. V lost 8 bases and J 3 bases, leaving 13 bases between the germline ends. The CDR3 extends over 13 amino acids. The CDR3 loop is CAILDSGDYGYTF. In nucleotides, the CDR3 is TGTGCCATCCTTGACTCCGGAGACTATGGCTACACCTTC.

This clonotype has just a few counts. The genes are TRBV4-3 and TRBJ2-1, with 16 bases fitting TRBD2. The V segment lost 2 bases and the J segment 1 base; nucleotides outside the gene matches: 11. CDR1 is LGHNA, CDR2 YSLEER, per germline. This CDR3 contains 21 residues. CDR3 DNA: TGCGCCAGCAGCCAAAGACTACCGGGACTAGCGGGGGGGATATCCTACAATGAGCAGTTCTTC. Translating gives CASSQRLPGLAGGISYNEQFF.

This chain links TRBV7-3 with TRBJ2-5; the D gene is possibly TRBD2 (6 bases). CDR1 SGHTA and CDR2 FQGTGA come from the germline V gene. V shed 5 bases and J shed 5 bases, with 21 bases lying between them. This CDR3 is built from 16 residues. In DNA form, the CDR3 reads TGTGCCAGCAGCCTCCTAAGCCGCGGGGCCCGGGAGACCCAGTACTTC. Translating gives CASSLLSRGARETQYF. Drawing the rest from reference TRBV7-3 and TRBJ2-5, the complete variable domain is GAGVSQTPSNKVTEKGKYVELRCDPISGHTALYWYRQSLGQGPEFLIYFQGTGAADDSGLPNDRFFAVRPEGSVSTLKIQRTERGDSAVYLCASSLLSRGARETQYFGPGTRLLVL.

This clonotype has just a few counts. J is TRBJ2-6 and V is TRBV10-2; D perhaps matches TRBD1 (6 bases). Germline CDR1 WSHSY, CDR2 SAAADI. This CDR3 contains 18 residues. V was clipped by 0 bases and J by 0 bases, with 12 bases between them. CDR3 loop: CASSESSGVGSGANVLTF. In nucleotides, the CDR3 is TGCGCCAGCAGTGAGTCGTCAGGGGTCGGCTCTGGGGCCAACGTCCTGACTTTC.

This clonotype was seen a handful of times. The chain joins TRBV4-3 to TRBJ1-2; D is possibly TRBD1 (5 bases). The ends were cut back, 3 bases at V and 0 bases at J, with 8 bases in the middle. Germline CDR1 LGHNA, CDR2 YSLEER. The CDR3 sequence is 14 residues long. The DNA of the CDR3 is TGCGCCAGCAGCCATGGGGGAGCTAACTATGGCTACACCTTC. Translation: CASSHGGANYGYTF.

This chain links TRBV15 with TRBJ2-4, with TRBD2 matching over 7 bases. J lost 1 base, V lost 5 bases, and 2 bases had no gene match. Germline CDR1 and CDR2: LNHNV and YYDKDF (reference sequence). The CDR3 sequence is 14 residues long. The CDR3 spells CATSFGGAKNIQYF. The CDR3 DNA reads TGTGCCACCAGCTTCGGGGGGGCCAAAAACATTCAGTACTTC.

This clonotype has at least ten counts. The J gene is TRBJ2-3, the V gene TRBV5-6, with D tentatively TRBD1 or TRBD2 (5 bases each). The length of the CDR3 is 13 residues. CDR1 is SGHDT, CDR2 YYEEEE, per germline. The CDR3 DNA reads as TGTCATACCGGGACGCAAGGATCCGATACGCAGTATTTT. It yields the protein CHTGTQGSDTQYF.

This rearrangement joins TRBV7-6 to TRBJ2-2; 7 nucleotides match TRBD1. The CDR3 is made up of 14 amino acids. The V gene end was trimmed by 0 bases and the J gene end by 8 bases; junction bases not matched to a gene: 3. Germline CDR1 reads SGHVS; CDR2 reads FNYEAQ. The CDR3, as DNA: TGTGCCAGCAGCTTAGCAGGGGGCCAAGGGGAGCTGTTTTTT. It specifies CASSLAGGQGELFF. The full variable domain, in which reference TRBV7-6 and TRBJ2-2 provide the parts outside the CDR3, is GAGVSQSPRYKVTKRGQDVALRCDPISGHVSLYWYRQALGQGPEFLTYFNYEAQQDKSGLPNDRFSAERPEGSISTLTIQRTEQRDSAMYRCASSLAGGQGELFFGEGSRLTVL.